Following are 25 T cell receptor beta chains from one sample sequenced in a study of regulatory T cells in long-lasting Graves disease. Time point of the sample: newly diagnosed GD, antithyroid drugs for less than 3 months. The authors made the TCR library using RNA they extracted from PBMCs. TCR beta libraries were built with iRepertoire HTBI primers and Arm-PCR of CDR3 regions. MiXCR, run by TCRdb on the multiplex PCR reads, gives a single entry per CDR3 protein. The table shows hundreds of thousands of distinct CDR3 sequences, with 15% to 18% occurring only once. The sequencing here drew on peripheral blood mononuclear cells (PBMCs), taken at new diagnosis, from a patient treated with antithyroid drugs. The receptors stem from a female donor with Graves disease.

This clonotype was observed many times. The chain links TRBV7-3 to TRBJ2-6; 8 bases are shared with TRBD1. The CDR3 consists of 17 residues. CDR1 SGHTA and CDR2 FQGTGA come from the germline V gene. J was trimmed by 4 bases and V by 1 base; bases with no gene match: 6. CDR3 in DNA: TGTGCCAGCAGCTTAAACCAGGGGGCCATCGGGGCCAACGTCCTGACTTTC. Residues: CASSLNQGAIGANVLTF.

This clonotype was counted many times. In DNA, the CDR3 is TGTGCCAGCAGAAAGGGGACAGGCCGAATACCCACAGATACGCAGTATTTT. Amino acids: CASRKGTGRIPTDTQYF. The J gene is TRBJ2-3, the V gene TRBV12-3 or TRBV12-4, with 8 bases lining up with TRBD1. CDR3 length equals 17 residues. The trim removed 6 bases at V and 2 bases at J, leaving 13 bases unmatched.

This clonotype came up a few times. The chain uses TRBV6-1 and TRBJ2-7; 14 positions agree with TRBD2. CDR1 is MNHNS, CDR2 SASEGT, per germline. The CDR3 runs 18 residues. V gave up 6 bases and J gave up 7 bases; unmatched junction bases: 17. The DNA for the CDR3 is TGTGCCAGCAGGACCCCCACCCGACTAGCGGGAGGGTTGGGAGAGCAGTACTTC. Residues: CASRTPTRLAGGLGEQYF.

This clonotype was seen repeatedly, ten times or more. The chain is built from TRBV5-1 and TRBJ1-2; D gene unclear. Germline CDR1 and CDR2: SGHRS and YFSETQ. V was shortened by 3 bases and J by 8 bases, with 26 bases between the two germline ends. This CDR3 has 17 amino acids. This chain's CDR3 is CASSSRTRADQVRGYTF. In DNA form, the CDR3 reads TGCGCCAGCAGCTCGAGGACCCGGGCCGACCAGGTTCGCGGCTACACCTTC. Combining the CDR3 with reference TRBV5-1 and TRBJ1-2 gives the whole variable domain KAGVTQTPRYLIKTRGQQVTLSCSPISGHRSVSWYQQTPGQGLQFLFEYFSETQRNKGNFPGRFSGRQFSNSRSEMNVSTLELGDSALYLCASSSRTRADQVRGYTFGSGTRLTVV.

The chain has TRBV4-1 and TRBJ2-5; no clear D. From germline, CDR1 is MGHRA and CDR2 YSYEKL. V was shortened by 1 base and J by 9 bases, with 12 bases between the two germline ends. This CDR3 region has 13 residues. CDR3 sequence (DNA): TGCGCCAGCAGCCAAGTGAAAGGGCAACCCCAGTACTTC. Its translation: CASSQVKGQPQYF.

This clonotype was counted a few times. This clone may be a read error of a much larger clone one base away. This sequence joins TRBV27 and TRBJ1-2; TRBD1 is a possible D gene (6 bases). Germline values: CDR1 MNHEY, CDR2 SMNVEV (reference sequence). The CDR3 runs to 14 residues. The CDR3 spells CACSLLGTNYGYTF. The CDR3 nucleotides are TGTGCCTGCAGTTTATTAGGGACAAACTATGGCTACACCTTC.

DNA for the CDR3: TGTGCCAGCAGTCGACAGGGCGCAGATACGCAGTATTTT. Its protein is CASSRQGADTQYF. The rearrangement uses TRBV18 and TRBJ2-3; 7 positions agree with TRBD1. Trimming removed 8 bases from V and 4 bases from J; junction bases left unmatched: 6. From germline, CDR1 is KGHSH and CDR2 LQKENI. The CDR3 loop spans 13 amino acids.

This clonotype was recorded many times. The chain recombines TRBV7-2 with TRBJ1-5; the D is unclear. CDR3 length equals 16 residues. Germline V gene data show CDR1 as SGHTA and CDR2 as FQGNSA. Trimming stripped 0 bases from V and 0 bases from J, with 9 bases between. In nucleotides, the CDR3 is TGTGCCAGCAGCTTAGCGGCGGGTTATAGCAATCAGCCCCAGCATTTT. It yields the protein CASSLAAGYSNQPQHF.

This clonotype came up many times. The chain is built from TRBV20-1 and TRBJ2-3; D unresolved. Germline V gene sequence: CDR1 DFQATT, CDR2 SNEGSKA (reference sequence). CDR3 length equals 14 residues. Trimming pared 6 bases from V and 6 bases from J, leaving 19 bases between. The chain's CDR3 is CSATPASKPDTQYF. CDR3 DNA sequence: TGCAGTGCCACCCCCGCCTCAAAACCGGATACGCAGTATTTT.

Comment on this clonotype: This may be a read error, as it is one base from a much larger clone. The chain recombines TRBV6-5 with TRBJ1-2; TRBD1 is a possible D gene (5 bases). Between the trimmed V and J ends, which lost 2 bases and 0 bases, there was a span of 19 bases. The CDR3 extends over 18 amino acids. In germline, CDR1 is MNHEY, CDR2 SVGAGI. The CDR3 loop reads CASSYARKGFRPNYGYTF. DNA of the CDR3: TGTGCCAGCAGTTACGCTCGCAAGGGGTTCCGGCCTAACTATGGCTACACCTTC.

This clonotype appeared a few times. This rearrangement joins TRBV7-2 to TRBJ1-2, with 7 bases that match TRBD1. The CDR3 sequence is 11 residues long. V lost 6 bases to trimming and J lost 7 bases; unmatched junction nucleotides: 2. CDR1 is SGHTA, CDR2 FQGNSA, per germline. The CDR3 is CASRTGVGYTF. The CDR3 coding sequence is TGTGCCAGCAGAACAGGGGTTGGCTACACCTTC.

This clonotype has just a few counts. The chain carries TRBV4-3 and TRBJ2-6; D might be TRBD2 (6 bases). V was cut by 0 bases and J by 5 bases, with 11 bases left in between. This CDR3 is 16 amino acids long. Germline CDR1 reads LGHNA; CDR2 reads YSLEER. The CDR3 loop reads CASSQDGGNRANVLTF. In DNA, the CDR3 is TGCGCCAGCAGCCAAGATGGAGGGAATAGGGCCAACGTCCTGACTTTC.

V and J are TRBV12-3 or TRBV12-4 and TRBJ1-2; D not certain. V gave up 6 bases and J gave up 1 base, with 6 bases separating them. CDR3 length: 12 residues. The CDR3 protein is CASSLHNYGYTF. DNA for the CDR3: TGTGCCAGCAGCCTCCATAACTATGGCTACACCTTC.

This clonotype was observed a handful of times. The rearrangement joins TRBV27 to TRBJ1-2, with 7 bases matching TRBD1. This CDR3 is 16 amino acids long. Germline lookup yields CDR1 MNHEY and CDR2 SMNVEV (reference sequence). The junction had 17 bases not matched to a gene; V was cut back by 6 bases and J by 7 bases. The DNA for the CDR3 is TGTGCCAGCAGCCTAAAGCCGGAGGGGGCGATAGGTGGCTACACCTTC. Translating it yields CASSLKPEGAIGGYTF.

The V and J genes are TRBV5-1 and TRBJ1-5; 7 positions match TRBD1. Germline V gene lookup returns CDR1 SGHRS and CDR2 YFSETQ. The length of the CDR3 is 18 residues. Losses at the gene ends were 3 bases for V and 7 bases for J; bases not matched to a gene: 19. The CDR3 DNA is TGCGCCAGCAGCTGGGTCCGAATCTTCGACAGGGCTGGCCAGCCCCAGCATTTT. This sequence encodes CASSWVRIFDRAGQPQHF.

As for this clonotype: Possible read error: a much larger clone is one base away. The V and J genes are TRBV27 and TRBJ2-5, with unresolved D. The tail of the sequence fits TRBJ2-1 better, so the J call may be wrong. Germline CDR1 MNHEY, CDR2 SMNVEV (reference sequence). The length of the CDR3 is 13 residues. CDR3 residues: CASSLLGQETQFF. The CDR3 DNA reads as TGTGCCAGCAGTTTATTAGGGCAAGAGACCCAGTTCTTC.

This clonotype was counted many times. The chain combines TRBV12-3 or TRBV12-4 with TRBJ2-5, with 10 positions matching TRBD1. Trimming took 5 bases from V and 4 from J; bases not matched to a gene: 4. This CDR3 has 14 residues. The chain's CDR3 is CASSQWDRGETQYF. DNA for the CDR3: TGTGCCAGCAGTCAGTGGGACAGGGGAGAGACCCAGTACTTC.

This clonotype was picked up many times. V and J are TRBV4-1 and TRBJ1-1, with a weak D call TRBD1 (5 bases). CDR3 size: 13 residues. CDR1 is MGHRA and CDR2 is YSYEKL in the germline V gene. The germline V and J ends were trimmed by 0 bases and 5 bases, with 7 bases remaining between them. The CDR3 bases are TGCGCCAGCAGCCAAGACCAGGGAACTGAAGCTTTCTTT. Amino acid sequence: CASSQDQGTEAFF.

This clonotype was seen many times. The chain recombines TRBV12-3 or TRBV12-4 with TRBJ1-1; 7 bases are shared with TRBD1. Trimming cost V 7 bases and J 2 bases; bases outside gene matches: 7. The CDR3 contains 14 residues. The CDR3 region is CASNLQGSNTEAFF. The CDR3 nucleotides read TGTGCCAGCAACCTACAGGGGTCCAACACTGAAGCTTTCTTT.

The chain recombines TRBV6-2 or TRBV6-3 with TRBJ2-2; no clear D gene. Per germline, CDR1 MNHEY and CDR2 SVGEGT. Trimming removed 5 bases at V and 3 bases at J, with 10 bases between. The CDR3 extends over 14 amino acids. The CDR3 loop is CASSGPGHTGELFF. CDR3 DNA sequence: TGTGCCAGCAGTGGCCCAGGACACACCGGGGAGCTGTTTTTT.

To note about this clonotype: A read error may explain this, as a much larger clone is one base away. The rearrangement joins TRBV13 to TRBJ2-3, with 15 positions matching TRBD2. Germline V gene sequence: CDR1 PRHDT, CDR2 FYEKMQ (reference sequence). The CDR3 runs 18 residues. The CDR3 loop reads CAGSLAGTSGRPSDTQYF. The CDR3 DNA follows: TGTGCCGGCAGCTTAGCAGGGACTAGCGGGAGGCCTTCGGATACGCAGTATTTT. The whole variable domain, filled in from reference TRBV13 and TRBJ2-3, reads AAGVIQSPRHLIKEKRETATLKCYPIPRHDTVYWYQQGPGQDPQFLISFYEKMQSDKGSIPDRFSAQQFSDYHSELNMSSLELGDSALYFCAGSLAGTSGRPSDTQYFGPGTRLTVL.

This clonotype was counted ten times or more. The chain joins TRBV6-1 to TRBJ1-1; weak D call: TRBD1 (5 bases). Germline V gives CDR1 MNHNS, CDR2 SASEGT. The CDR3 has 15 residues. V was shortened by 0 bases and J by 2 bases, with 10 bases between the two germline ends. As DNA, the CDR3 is TGTGCCAGCAGTGAAGCACCAGGGAGTAACACTGAAGCTTTCTTT. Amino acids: CASSEAPGSNTEAFF.

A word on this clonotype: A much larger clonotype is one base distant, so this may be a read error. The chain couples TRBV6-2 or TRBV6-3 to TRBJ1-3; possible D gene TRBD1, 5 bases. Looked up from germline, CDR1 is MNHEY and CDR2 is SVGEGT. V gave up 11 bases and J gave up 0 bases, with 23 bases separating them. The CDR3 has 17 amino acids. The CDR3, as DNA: TGTGCCTGCACCAGGGCCCAGCAGGAGCACTCTGGAAACACCATATATTTT. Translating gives CACTRAQQEHSGNTIYF.

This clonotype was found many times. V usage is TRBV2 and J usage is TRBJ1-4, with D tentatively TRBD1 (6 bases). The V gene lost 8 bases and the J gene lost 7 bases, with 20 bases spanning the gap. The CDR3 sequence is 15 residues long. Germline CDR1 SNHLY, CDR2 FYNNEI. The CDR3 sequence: CASEGLQGTREKLFF. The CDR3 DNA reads TGTGCCAGCGAAGGCCTACAGGGAACGCGTGAAAAACTGTTTTTT.

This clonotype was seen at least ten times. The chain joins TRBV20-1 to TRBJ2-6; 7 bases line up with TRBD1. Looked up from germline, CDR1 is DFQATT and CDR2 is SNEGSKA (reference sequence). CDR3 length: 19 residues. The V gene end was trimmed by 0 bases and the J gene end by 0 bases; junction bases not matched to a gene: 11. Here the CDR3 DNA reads TGCAGTGCTAGAGATCAATTTCGGGACAGTCACTCTGGGGCCAACGTCCTGACTTTC. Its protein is CSARDQFRDSHSGANVLTF.